The 4 T cell receptor beta chains below come from one sample, sequenced in a study of shared clonotypes between healthy human individuals. Only in-frame clones appear in the TCRdb table, and some are missing; sequencing was by immunoSEQ multiplex PCR. Among approximately 590,000 clones, less than 97% were seen once, and the ten largest hold around 0.097%. CD8 cells classed as naive were CD45RO-negative and positively selected for CCR7, excluding terminally differentiated effector memory CD45RA+ cells. Sequencing was performed on naive CD8+ T cells sorted from blood. The receptors originated from a woman in her 30s in good health.

The genes are TRBV11-2 and TRBJ2-7; maybe TRBD2 (6 bases). Germline V CDR1 and CDR2: SGHAT, FQNNGV. This CDR3 contains 16 residues. Trimming pared 0 bases from V and 5 bases from J, leaving 17 bases between. CDR3 sequence reads: CASSLDWGENPHEQYF. CDR3 DNA sequence: TGTGCCAGCAGCTTAGATTGGGGGGAGAACCCCCACGAGCAGTACTTC.

This rearrangement joins TRBV5-4 to TRBJ1-4, with D tentatively TRBD1 (6 bases). With 1 base removed from V and 8 bases from J, the gap between germline ends came to 15 bases. Germline V gene sequence: CDR1 SGHNT, CDR2 YYREEE (reference sequence). The CDR3 extends over 15 amino acids. The CDR3 is CASSLSPGADEKLFF. For the CDR3, the DNA is TGTGCCAGCAGCTTGTCGCCGGGGGCGGACGAAAAACTGTTTTTT.

Details on this clone: This same CDR3 is encoded by further DNA sequences in the sample. V and J are TRBV19 and TRBJ1-1; D is uncertain. The CDR3 runs 13 residues. CDR1 is LNHDA, CDR2 SQIVND, per germline (reference sequence). V shed 3 bases and J shed 4 bases, with 9 bases lying between them. The CDR3 loop is CASSIGVGTEAFF. As DNA, the CDR3 is TGTGCCAGTAGTATTGGAGTAGGCACTGAAGCTTTCTTT.

Only one count was recorded for this clone. This sequence joins TRBV7-6 and TRBJ2-1; 11 nucleotides agree with TRBD2. The CDR3 is made up of 13 amino acids. Germline-derived CDR1 and CDR2 are SGHVS and FNYEAQ. V shed 8 bases, J shed 4 bases, and the junction held 1 base outside the gene matches. CDR3: CASVAGGYNEQFF. CDR3 bases: TGTGCCAGCGTAGCGGGAGGGTACAATGAGCAGTTCTTC.